Listed here are 27 T cell receptor beta chains from one sample, sequenced in a study of blood T cell repertoires in COVID-19. Profiling relied on immunoSEQ multiplex PCR, and the TCRdb table lists in-frame clones only, not all of them. The sample lists 200,000 to 250,000 clones, 82% occurring once. The sample comprised peripheral blood. These TCRs come from a woman of 80 years or more with COVID-19, enrolled during active disease.

The gene calls are TRBV7-3 and TRBJ1-6, with D possibly being TRBD1 (6 bases). V was trimmed by 5 bases and J by 5 bases, leaving 13 bases between them. Germline V gene lookup returns CDR1 SGHTA and CDR2 FQGTGA. The CDR3 has 15 residues. The chain's CDR3 is CASSEQGGNNSPLHF. As DNA, the CDR3 is TGTGCCAGCAGCGAACAGGGTGGGAATAATTCACCCCTCCACTTT.

This rearrangement joins TRBV7-9 to TRBJ1-5, with D perhaps TRBD1 (5 bases). Germline V gene data show CDR1 as SEHNR and CDR2 as FQNEAQ (reference sequence). The V end lost 5 bases, the J end lost 6 bases, and 8 bases lay between the germline ends. The CDR3 loop spans 12 amino acids. As DNA, the CDR3 is TGTGCCAGCAGCCTCGGGGGTCAGCCCCAGCATTTT. It encodes CASSLGGQPQHF.

The rearrangement joins TRBV5-1 to TRBJ2-5; D is possibly TRBD2 (5 bases). V was shortened by 7 bases and J by 1 base, with 11 bases between the two germline ends. CDR1 is SGHRS and CDR2 is YFSETQ in the germline V gene. The CDR3 runs 13 residues. This CDR3 is CASQISGQETQYF. The CDR3, as DNA: TGCGCCAGCCAGATAAGCGGCCAAGAGACCCAGTACTTC.

This clone was seen just once. This chain links TRBV28 with TRBJ1-4; 8 positions agree with TRBD1. This CDR3 has 16 amino acids. Losses at the gene ends were 1 base for V and 6 bases for J; bases not matched to a gene: 7. Germline loops: CDR1 MDHEN, CDR2 SYDVKM. This CDR3 is CASSLFTTGVDEKLFF. The CDR3 DNA reads as TGTGCCAGCAGTTTATTCACGACAGGGGTAGATGAAAAACTGTTTTTT.

The chain carries TRBV7-2 and TRBJ2-2; D gene uncertain. This CDR3 has 13 residues. Germline V lookup: CDR1 SGHTA, CDR2 FQGNSA. V lost 4 bases and J lost 7, with 10 bases in between. CDR3 loop: CASSSLVGGELFF. Written as DNA, the CDR3 is TGTGCCAGCAGCTCTCTAGTGGGCGGGGAGCTGTTTTTT.

The V call is TRBV10-2, the J call TRBJ1-4; the match to TRBD1 covers 7 bases. The CDR3 extends over 14 amino acids. Losses at the gene ends were 3 bases for V and 8 bases for J; bases not matched to a gene: 6. Germline V lookup: CDR1 WSHSY, CDR2 SAAADI. This CDR3 reads CASSDLGQVEKLFF. CDR3 in DNA: TGCGCCAGCAGTGACCTTGGACAGGTCGAAAAACTGTTTTTT.

V usage is TRBV10-3 and J usage is TRBJ2-5; the match to TRBD1 covers 10 bases. This CDR3 is built from 15 residues. With V trimmed by 5 bases and J by 3 bases, 6 bases remained unmatched. The germline gives CDR1 ENHRY, CDR2 SYGVKD. Here the CDR3 DNA reads TGTGCCATCAGTCCGCGACAGGGGGCTGAAGAGACCCAGTACTTC. Translation gives CAISPRQGAEETQYF.

The chain uses TRBV28 and TRBJ1-1; the match to TRBD1 covers 7 bases. V lost 4 bases to trimming and J lost 8 bases; unmatched junction nucleotides: 4. Germline V CDR1 and CDR2: MDHEN, SYDVKM. This CDR3 comprises 12 residues. The CDR3 sequence is CASSSGQVEAFF. CDR3 sequence (DNA): TGTGCCAGCAGTTCAGGACAGGTGGAAGCTTTCTTT.

This rearrangement joins TRBV29-1 to TRBJ2-7; 12 nucleotides line up with TRBD2. V shed 6 bases and J 5 bases; nucleotides not matched to a gene: 8. CDR1 SQVTM and CDR2 ANQGSEA come from the germline V gene. There are 14 residues in the CDR3. The CDR3 sequence: CSVLLAGGPDEQYF. CDR3 DNA: TGCAGCGTCCTTCTAGCGGGAGGGCCTGACGAGCAGTACTTC.

The chain joins TRBV5-6 to TRBJ2-7; D gene ambiguous. The ends were cut back, 4 bases at V and 8 bases at J, with 13 bases in the middle. Per germline, CDR1 SGHDT and CDR2 YYEEEE. The CDR3 consists of 12 residues. CDR3 nucleotides: TGTGCCAGCAGCAGACTCTCGGAGAAGCAGTACTTC. This gives the protein CASSRLSEKQYF.

This clone appeared a few times. The chain carries TRBV2 and TRBJ1-4; 7 nucleotides match TRBD1. Germline values: CDR1 SNHLY, CDR2 FYNNEI. J was trimmed by 8 bases and V by 8 bases; bases with no gene match: 8. The length of the CDR3 is 13 residues. This chain's CDR3 is CASGLGTVEKLFF. The DNA for the CDR3 is TGTGCCAGCGGCCTAGGGACAGTAGAAAAACTGTTTTTT.

This clone has a handful of counts. V usage is TRBV21-1 and J usage is TRBJ2-7; the listed D gene, TRBD2, was not tested against the DNA. TRBV21-1 is a pseudogene. This CDR3 is built from 16 residues. The CDR3 loop is CASSPPLAGQSYEQYF. As DNA, the CDR3 is TGTGCCAGCAGCCCCCCCCTAGCGGGGCAATCCTACGAGCAGTACTTC.

The J gene is TRBJ2-7, the V gene TRBV28; 10 bases map to TRBD1. The CDR3 contains 19 residues. The germline CDR1 and CDR2 sequences are MDHEN and SYDVKM. J lost 0 bases, V lost 3 bases, and 14 bases had no gene match. The CDR3 nucleotides are TGTGCCAGCAGTTTCCCGACAGGGGGCTACTACACTAGCTCCTACGAGCAGTACTTC. Protein product: CASSFPTGGYYTSSYEQYF.

This chain links TRBV9 with TRBJ1-1; no firm D call. Trimming pared 3 bases from V and 1 base from J, leaving 7 bases between. CDR3 length: 13 amino acids. The germline CDR1 and CDR2 sequences are SGDLS and YYNGEE. The CDR3 DNA follows: TGTGCCAGCAGCGCGGAGGGGAACACTGAAGCTTTCTTT. Amino acids: CASSAEGNTEAFF.

The rearrangement links TRBV15 to TRBJ2-1; TRBD1 aligns across 8 bases. The V gene's germline CDR1 is LNHNV and CDR2 YYDKDF (reference sequence). J was trimmed by 0 bases and V by 1 base; bases with no gene match: 2. This CDR3 is 16 amino acids long. CDR3 sequence (DNA): TGTGCCACCAGCAGAGCCAGGGGGCTCTCCTACAATGAGCAGTTCTTC. It specifies CATSRARGLSYNEQFF. Full variable domain (outside the CDR3, taken from reference TRBV15 and TRBJ2-1): DAMVIQNPRYQVTQFGKPVTLSCSQTLNHNVMYWYQQKSSQAPKLLFHYYDKDFNNEADTPDNFQSRRPNTSFCFLDIRSPGLGDTAMYLCATSRARGLSYNEQFFGPGTRLTVL.

The chain links TRBV11-2 to TRBJ1-1; D is uncertain. The CDR3 spans 12 residues. With 4 bases removed from V and 3 bases from J, the gap between germline ends came to 6 bases. Germline lookup yields CDR1 SGHAT and CDR2 FQNNGV. The CDR3 spells CASSWEDTEAFF. The CDR3 DNA follows: TGTGCCAGCAGCTGGGAGGACACTGAAGCTTTCTTT. Filled out from reference TRBV11-2 and TRBJ1-1, the complete variable domain reads EAGVAQSPRYKIIEKRQSVAFWCNPISGHATLYWYQQILGQGPKLLIQFQNNGVVDDSQLPKDRFSAERLKGVDSTLKIQPAKLEDSAVYLCASSWEDTEAFFGQGTRLTVV.

The J gene is TRBJ1-2, the V gene TRBV6-1, with D perhaps TRBD1 (5 bases). Germline CDR1 and CDR2: MNHNS and SASEGT. The CDR3 extends over 13 amino acids. Between the trimmed V and J ends, which lost 2 bases and 4 bases, there was a span of 8 bases. The CDR3 sequence is CASSERGSYGYTF. The DNA of the CDR3 is TGTGCCAGCAGTGAACGGGGGAGCTATGGCTACACCTTC.

The V gene is TRBV30, the J gene TRBJ2-3; 7 bases map to TRBD2. The CDR3 contains 12 residues. Germline assignment: CDR1 GTSNPN and CDR2 SVGIG (reference sequence). J lost 2 bases, V lost 7 bases, and 3 bases had no gene match. CDR3 DNA: TGTGCCTTTAGCGGGCTCACAGATACGCAGTATTTT. Encoded protein: CAFSGLTDTQYF.

The V and J genes are TRBV2 and TRBJ2-7; 9 bases line up with TRBD1. Looked up from germline, CDR1 is SNHLY and CDR2 is FYNNEI. After removal of 8 bases from V and 2 bases from J, the junction contained 7 bases not matched to a gene. CDR3 length: 14 residues. CDR3 nucleotides: TGTGCCAGCGCCGGGACAGGGATCCCCTACGAGCAGTACTTC. Translated: CASAGTGIPYEQYF.

The chain has TRBV27 and TRBJ2-3; 9 nucleotides align to TRBD2. This CDR3 contains 19 residues. Germline V gives CDR1 MNHEY, CDR2 SMNVEV (reference sequence). V lost 1 base, J lost 4 bases, and 15 bases stayed unmatched. The DNA of the CDR3 is TGTGCCAGCAGTTTATTCTATGTTGTGTCTAGCGGGAACCCAGATACGCAGTATTTT. It yields the protein CASSLFYVVSSGNPDTQYF.

As concerns this clone: Other DNA sequences in the sample encode the same CDR3. CDR3 loop: CASSSGLRETQYF. The CDR3 region has the DNA TGTGCCAGCAGCTCGGGACTTCGAGAGACCCAGTACTTC. J is TRBJ2-5 and V is TRBV11-2, with D possibly being TRBD2 (6 bases). CDR1 and CDR2 (germline): SGHAT, FQNNGV. This CDR3 spans 13 amino acids. Trimming removed 4 bases at V and 4 bases at J, with 10 bases between. Together with reference TRBV11-2 and TRBJ2-5, the CDR3 gives the full variable domain: EAGVAQSPRYKIIEKRQSVAFWCNPISGHATLYWYQQILGQGPKLLIQFQNNGVVDDSQLPKDRFSAERLKGVDSTLKIQPAKLEDSAVYLCASSSGLRETQYFGPGTRLLVL.

The V call is TRBV6-5, the J call TRBJ1-2; the D gene is possibly TRBD1 (5 bases). V dropped 8 bases and J dropped 4 bases, with 11 bases sitting between them. The CDR3 consists of 12 residues. Per the germline V gene, CDR1 is MNHEY and CDR2 is SVGAGI. CDR3 coding DNA: TGTGCCAGCGGTAACAGGATCTATGGCTACACCTTC. This gives the protein CASGNRIYGYTF.

The chain carries TRBV5-1 and TRBJ2-3; 9 bases map to TRBD2. In germline, CDR1 is SGHRS, CDR2 YFSETQ. The CDR3 is made up of 15 amino acids. Germline trimming cut 3 bases from V and 4 bases from J; bases unmatched to any gene: 6. CDR3 amino acids: CASSSSGNRADTQYF. The CDR3 DNA reads as TGCGCCAGCAGCTCTAGCGGGAACAGAGCAGATACGCAGTATTTT.

The V and J genes are TRBV7-2 and TRBJ1-5; D is unresolved. The CDR3 covers 15 residues. V was cut by 0 bases and J by 0 bases, with 6 bases left in between. Germline V gene lookup returns CDR1 SGHTA and CDR2 FQGNSA. CDR3 residues: CASSLAPDSNQPQHF. The CDR3 DNA reads as TGTGCCAGCAGCTTAGCGCCAGATAGCAATCAGCCCCAGCATTTT.

V and J are TRBV9 and TRBJ2-3, with D possibly TRBD2 on 6 matching bases. Trimming cost V 3 bases and J 1 base, with 15 bases left between them. CDR3 length: 16 residues. CDR1 is SGDLS and CDR2 is YYNGEE in the germline V gene. CDR3: CASSGPGRGGTDTQYF. The DNA of the CDR3 is TGTGCCAGCAGCGGGCCTGGGCGGGGAGGCACAGATACGCAGTATTTT.

The chain couples TRBV7-2 to TRBJ2-2; weak D call: TRBD2 (6 bases). This CDR3 contains 15 residues. The V gene's germline CDR1 is SGHTA and CDR2 FQGNSA. The ends were cut back, 3 bases at V and 3 bases at J, with 11 bases in the middle. This chain's CDR3 is CASSFSGWDTGELFF. CDR3 sequence (DNA): TGTGCCAGCAGCTTTAGCGGATGGGACACCGGGGAGCTGTTTTTT.

The chain links TRBV10-3 to TRBJ2-7, with 13 bases fitting TRBD2. V dropped 10 bases and J dropped 7; count of bases not matched to a gene: 10. The germline gives CDR1 ENHRY, CDR2 SYGVKD. This CDR3 spans 14 amino acids. The DNA for the CDR3 is TGTGCCACAACCCGAGGACTAGCGGGAGATGAGCAGTACTTC. This translates into CATTRGLAGDEQYF.